The rows below give T cell receptor beta chains drawn from one sample of a study of blood T cell repertoires in COVID-19. The protocol was immunoSEQ multiplex PCR, while the TCRdb copy is restricted to in-frame clones and leaves out a portion. This sample has 200,000 to 250,000 clones, with 92% found just once. Sequencing was carried out using peripheral blood. The receptors come from a man aged 55-75 years with COVID-19, enrolled during active disease. The CDR3 runs from the conserved cysteine through the conserved F or W. Fields, in order: J gene, V gene, clone size, D gene, CDR3 protein, CDR3 DNA. A D gene is named only where the DNA matches it firmly. Clone size is given for some rows only: seen once, a few or many times, or a class if the clone is expanded.

>TRBJ2-3|TRBV19|.|TRBD2
CASSTLAGGPTDTQYF
TGTGCCAGTAGTACCCTAGCGGGGGGGCCGACAGATACGCAGTATTTT
>TRBJ2-3|TRBV5-4|.|TRBD1
CASSLGQGQGTDTQYF
TGTGCCAGCAGCTTGGGACAGGGGCAGGGCACAGATACGCAGTATTTT
>TRBJ2-1|TRBV2|.|.
CASRAGQSSYNEQFF
TGTGCCAGCAGGGCGGGGCAAAGCTCCTACAATGAGCAGTTCTTC
>TRBJ1-4|TRBV6-5|.|.
CASSREAFQNEKLFF
TGTGCCAGCAGTAGGGAGGCGTTCCAGAATGAAAAACTGTTTTTT
>TRBJ2-3|TRBV2|.|.
CASNLRGGDTQYF
TGTGCCAGCAACTTACGGGGAGGAGATACGCAGTATTTT
>TRBJ2-3|TRBV7-2|.|TRBD2
CASSFRLAGGTDTQYF
TGTGCCAGCAGCTTTCGACTAGCGGGGGGCACAGATACGCAGTATTTT
>TRBJ2-7|TRBV7-9|.|TRBD2
CASSSKGLAGSEQYF
TGTGCCAGCAGTTCGAAGGGACTAGCGGGATCTGAGCAGTACTTC
>TRBJ1-4|TRBV5-6|.|TRBD1
CASSSRSMTGGFEKLFF
TGTGCCAGCAGCTCCCGATCGATGACAGGGGGCTTTGAAAAACTGTTTTTT
>TRBJ2-1|TRBV24-1|once|.
CATSDAGQSYNEQFF
TGTGCCACCAGTGATGCGGGACAGTCCTACAATGAGCAGTTCTTC
>TRBJ1-5|TRBV10-2|.|.
CASSDSGRFQPQHF
TGCGCCAGCAGTGACAGCGGAAGGTTTCAGCCCCAGCATTTT
>TRBJ2-7|TRBV10-3|.|.
CAISDQGYEQYF
TGTGCCATCAGTGACCAGGGCTACGAGCAGTACTTC
>TRBJ2-2|TRBV7-6|.|TRBD1
CASSARTGGSLAGELFF
TGTGCCAGCAGCGCGCGGACAGGGGGTTCTTTGGCCGGGGAGCTGTTTTTT
>TRBJ1-2|TRBV5-4|.|.
CASSLSKGLGYTF
TGTGCCAGCAGCTTATCAAAGGGGTTGGGCTACACCTTC
>TRBJ2-1|TRBV7-9|.|TRBD1
CASSHRDRGNNEQFF
TGTGCCAGCAGCCACCGGGACAGGGGAAACAATGAGCAGTTCTTC
>TRBJ1-1|TRBV19|.|.
CASSEQGPAFF
TGTGCCAGTAGTGAACAGGGCCCCGCTTTCTTT
>TRBJ1-2|TRBV24-1|.|.
CATSQPPSQGYTF
TGTGCCACCAGCCAACCCCCAAGCCAAGGCTACACCTTC
>TRBJ2-3|TRBV29-1|.|.
CSVESRRLSTDTQYF
TGCAGCGTTGAAAGTCGGAGACTCAGCACAGATACGCAGTATTTT
>TRBJ1-5|TRBV2|few|.
CASSEEGARYQPQHF
TGTGCCAGCAGTGAAGAAGGGGCCAGGTATCAGCCCCAGCATTTT
>TRBJ2-2|TRBV5-4|.|TRBD1
CASSSTGGRAGELFF
TGTGCCAGCAGCTCGACAGGGGGCAGGGCCGGGGAGCTGTTTTTT
>TRBJ2-3|TRBV18|.|.
CASSPRGTSTDTQYF
TGTGCCAGCTCACCCAGGGGCACTAGCACAGATACGCAGTATTTT
>TRBJ2-1|TRBV7-8|.|.
CASSLRLRSYNEQFF
TGTGCCAGCAGCCTCCGACTACGCTCCTACAATGAGCAGTTCTTC
>TRBJ1-3|TRBV9|few|.
CASSVEGRVGNTIYF
TGTGCCAGCAGCGTAGAAGGCAGGGTAGGAAACACCATATATTTT
>TRBJ2-3|TRBV11-2|.|TRBD2
CASSRLAGAITDTQYF
TGTGCCAGCAGCCGACTAGCGGGGGCCATCACAGATACGCAGTATTTT
>TRBJ1-5|TRBV19|.|.
CASGTPRNQPQHF
TGTGCCTCCGGGACACCCCGCAATCAGCCCCAGCATTTT
>TRBJ1-5|TRBV29-1|few|.
CSVLTGSQPQHF
TGCAGCGTTTTGACAGGATCTCAGCCCCAGCATTTT
>TRBJ2-7|TRBV19|.|TRBD1
CASSRQGVSYEQYF
TGTGCCAGTAGTAGACAGGGGGTCTCCTACGAGCAGTACTTC
>TRBJ2-7|TRBV5-6|.|TRBD1
CASRRTGGEGYEQYF
TGTGCCAGCAGGAGGACAGGGGGAGAAGGTTACGAGCAGTACTTC
>TRBJ1-2|TRBV18|.|.
CASSVDRSYGYTF
TGTGCCAGCTCGGTCGACAGGTCCTATGGCTACACCTTC
>TRBJ2-2|TRBV19|.|.
CASSIRGGNTGELFF
TGTGCCAGTAGTATAAGGGGGGGGAACACCGGGGAGCTGTTTTTT
>TRBJ1-5|TRBV19|.|.
CASKQGGGSNQPQHF
TGTGCCAGTAAACAGGGAGGGGGTAGCAATCAGCCCCAGCATTTT
>TRBJ1-2|TRBV30|.|.
CAWSVAGSGYTF
TGTGCCTGGAGTGTCGCGGGGAGCGGCTACACCTTC
>TRBJ2-7|TRBV20-1|few|.
CSATQPAGQYF
TGCAGTGCTACCCAGCCAGCAGGGCAGTACTTC
>TRBJ1-2|TRBV7-2|.|.
CASRRQEGGSYDYTF
TGTGCCAGCAGACGCCAAGAAGGAGGGTCCTATGACTACACCTTC
>TRBJ2-6|TRBV7-9|.|.
CASSPAQDLTF
TGTGCCAGCAGCCCTGCGCAGGACCTGACTTTC
>TRBJ2-7|TRBV9|.|TRBD2
CASSGAGLAGDEQYF
TGTGCCAGCAGCGGGGCGGGACTAGCGGGAGACGAGCAGTACTTC
>TRBJ1-2|TRBV6-5|.|.
CASTTEGYGYTF
TGTGCCAGCACTACGGAGGGCTATGGCTACACCTTC
>TRBJ2-1|TRBV11-2|.|.
CASSLGLTPSYNEQFF
TGTGCCAGCAGCTTAGGGTTAACTCCCTCCTACAATGAGCAGTTCTTC
>TRBJ2-4|TRBV7-2|once|.
CASRPEAGKNIQYF
TGTGCCAGCAGACCGGAGGCGGGCAAAAACATTCAGTACTTC
>TRBJ2-7|TRBV2|.|.
CASSELEGNRHF
TGTGCCAGCAGTGAACTTGAGGGCAATCGGCACTTC
>TRBJ1-2|TRBV5-5|.|.
CASSLARDGYTF
TGTGCCAGCAGCTTGGCGCGGGATGGCTACACCTTC
>TRBJ2-6|TRBV11-3|.|TRBD1
CASSPTGGAGANVLTF
TGTGCCAGCAGCCCGACAGGGGGAGCAGGGGCCAACGTCCTGACTTTC
>TRBJ1-2|TRBV6-5|.|TRBD1
CASTNRGAPYGYTF
TGTGCCAGCACCAACAGGGGGGCCCCCTATGGCTACACCTTC
>TRBJ1-4|TRBV2|.|.
CASRAPEVTTDEKLFF
TGTGCCAGCAGGGCCCCTGAGGTGACGACGGATGAAAAACTGTTTTTT
>TRBJ2-1|TRBV6-6|.|.
CASSLRTDNEQFF
TGTGCCAGCAGTCTCCGGACAGACAATGAGCAGTTCTTC
>TRBJ2-7|TRBV19|.|.
CASSIGQPYEQYF
TGTGCCAGTAGTATAGGACAGCCCTACGAGCAGTACTTC
>TRBJ1-5|TRBV28|.|TRBD1
CASSTSGQAIHF
TGTGCCAGCAGCACTTCGGGACAGGCCATACATTTT
>TRBJ1-6|TRBV10-3|.|TRBD1
CAISGRGPGNNSPLHF
TGTGCCATCAGTGGGAGGGGGCCAGGGAATAATTCACCCCTCCACTTT
>TRBJ1-3|TRBV30|.|.
CAWSRDSGNTIYF
TGTGCCTGGAGTCGGGACTCTGGAAACACCATATATTTT
>TRBJ2-1|TRBV6-2/TRBV6-3|.|TRBD2
CASSLTSGGGNNEQFF
TGTGCCAGCAGTTTGACTAGCGGGGGGGGGAACAATGAGCAGTTCTTC
>TRBJ2-5|TRBV5-1|.|TRBD2
CASSLLAGDQETQYF
TGCGCCAGCAGCTTGCTAGCGGGGGACCAAGAGACCCAGTACTTC
>TRBJ1-1|TRBV18|.|.
CASSPPVNTEAFF
TGTGCCAGCTCACCCCCCGTGAACACTGAAGCTTTCTTT
>TRBJ1-6|TRBV28|.|.
CASSQSNSPLHF
TGTGCCAGCAGCCAGTCCAATTCACCCCTCCACTTT
>TRBJ2-7|TRBV7-2|.|TRBD2
CASSLGTSGSFAYEQYF
TGTGCCAGCAGCTTAGGTACTAGCGGGAGTTTCGCCTACGAGCAGTACTTC
>TRBJ2-1|TRBV21-1|.|.
CASSKGRAGGYNEQFF
TGTGCCAGCAGCAAAGGAAGGGCGGGAGGCTACAATGAGCAGTTCTTC
>TRBJ2-1|TRBV28|.|.
CASSLYPPSSYNEQFF
TGTGCCAGCAGTTTATATCCGCCGAGCTCCTACAATGAGCAGTTCTTC
>TRBJ1-1|TRBV18|.|TRBD1
CASSRRQGPNTEAFF
TGTGCCAGCTCCCGCAGACAGGGGCCGAACACTGAAGCTTTCTTT
>TRBJ2-1|TRBV4-1|.|TRBD2
CASSQDWLAGGAEQFF
TGCGCCAGCAGCCAAGATTGGCTAGCGGGGGGGGCTGAGCAGTTCTTC
>TRBJ1-2|TRBV27|.|.
CASRANGVGYGYTF
TGTGCCAGCAGGGCGAACGGGGTGGGCTATGGCTACACCTTC